A single sample is the source of the 12 T cell receptor beta chains below, sequenced in a study of blood T cell repertoires in COVID-19. Clones were sequenced by immunoSEQ multiplex PCR, and TCRdb holds only the in-frame ones, with some missing. The sample has about 50,000 clones, 87% seen once. Sequencing was carried out using peripheral blood. Receptor source: a man aged 45-60 years with active COVID-19.

The gene calls are TRBV6-6 and TRBJ2-1, with 7 bases that match TRBD1. Germline V gene sequence: CDR1 MNHNY, CDR2 SVGAGI (reference sequence). The CDR3 length is 14 residues. Trimming cost V 5 bases and J 6 bases; bases outside gene matches: 7. The CDR3 is CASSILGGGNEQFF. DNA for the CDR3: TGTGCCAGCAGTATCTTAGGGGGCGGCAATGAGCAGTTCTTC.

The chain combines TRBV7-9 with TRBJ1-6; possible D gene TRBD1, 6 bases. The V end was cut by 2 bases, the J end by 7 bases, with 12 bases between. The CDR3 covers 15 residues. Per germline, CDR1 SEHNR and CDR2 FQNEAQ (reference sequence). CDR3 amino acids: CASSLFRGGNSPLHF. CDR3 DNA: TGTGCCAGCAGCTTATTCAGGGGTGGAAATTCACCCCTCCACTTT.

The chain is built from TRBV7-2 and TRBJ2-1; tentatively, D is TRBD2 (6 bases). Per germline, CDR1 SGHTA and CDR2 FQGNSA. Deletions cut 1 base from V and 4 bases from J, with 11 bases between. The CDR3 runs 15 residues. The CDR3 loop reads CASSLVGGGYNEQFF. Here the CDR3 DNA reads TGTGCCAGCAGCTTAGTAGGTGGGGGGTACAATGAGCAGTTCTTC.

This sequence joins TRBV7-8 and TRBJ2-5; 10 bases line up with TRBD1. CDR3 length: 17 amino acids. The germline CDR1 and CDR2 sequences are SGHVS and FQNEAQ. Germline trimming cut 5 bases from V and 4 bases from J; bases unmatched to any gene: 13. The DNA for the CDR3 is TGTGCCAGCAGCCTGAGTGACAGGGGGCTTATGAGAGAGACCCAGTACTTC. It codes for CASSLSDRGLMRETQYF.

The J gene is TRBJ2-3, the V gene TRBV5-1; D may be TRBD2 (7 bases). The germline CDR1 and CDR2 sequences are SGHRS and YFSETQ. Between the trimmed V and J ends, which lost 6 bases and 2 bases, there was a span of 13 bases. The CDR3 runs to 14 residues. The CDR3 region is CASIEGGNTDTQYF. The CDR3 region has the DNA TGCGCCAGCATCGAGGGGGGGAACACAGATACGCAGTATTTT.

This clone came up once. One junction end disagrees with the germline gene, perhaps due to a read error. This sequence joins TRBV6-1 and TRBJ1-1, with 10 positions matching TRBD1. The CDR3 has 15 amino acids. CDR1 is MNHNS, CDR2 SASEGT, per germline. The CDR3 DNA follows: TGTGCCAGCAGGGAAGACAGGGGGCTGGGCACTGAAGCTTTCTTT. It encodes CASREDRGLGTEAFF.

The V gene is TRBV5-6, the J gene TRBJ1-4; the match to TRBD1 covers 7 bases. This CDR3 spans 15 amino acids. Unmatched junction bases numbered 0, after V lost 1 base and J lost 0 bases. CDR1 is SGHDT, CDR2 YYEEEE, per germline. The CDR3 reads CASSLQGATNEKLFF. The DNA of the CDR3 is TGTGCCAGCAGCTTGCAGGGGGCAACTAATGAAAAACTGTTTTTT. Full variable domain (outside the CDR3, taken from reference TRBV5-6 and TRBJ1-4): DAGVTQSPTHLIKTRGQQVTLRCSPKSGHDTVSWYQQALGQGPQFIFQYYEEEERQRGNFPDRFSGHQFPNYSSELNVNALLLGDSALYLCASSLQGATNEKLFFGSGTQLSVL.

The chain is built from TRBV15 and TRBJ1-2; a weak D match, TRBD1 (6 bases). The CDR3 is 11 amino acids. The germline V and J ends were trimmed by 4 bases and 11 bases, with 11 bases remaining between them. The V gene's germline CDR1 is LNHNV and CDR2 YYDKDF (reference sequence). The DNA for the CDR3 is TGTGCCACCAGCAAACAGGGTCCTTACACCTTC. It specifies CATSKQGPYTF.

For the CDR3, the DNA is TGTGCCAGCGGAGGGACAGGCAATCAGCCCCAGCATTTT. As protein: CASGGTGNQPQHF. The chain links TRBV2 to TRBJ1-5; 7 nucleotides align to TRBD1. CDR1 and CDR2 from the germline V gene are SNHLY and FYNNEI. This CDR3 spans 13 amino acids. After removal of 8 bases from V and 2 bases from J, the junction contained 3 bases not matched to a gene.

V is TRBV10-2 and J is TRBJ1-2; D not resolved. Germline assignment: CDR1 WSHSY and CDR2 SAAADI. The length of the CDR3 is 13 residues. The V end was cut by 4 bases, the J end by 4 bases, with 10 bases between. The DNA of the CDR3 is TGCGCCAGCAGTGTCGGGGTCCTCTATGGCTACACCTTC. Protein sequence: CASSVGVLYGYTF.

V usage is TRBV2 and J usage is TRBJ2-3; 9 bases are shared with TRBD2. This CDR3 contains 14 residues. Trimming took 8 bases from V and 0 from J; bases not matched to a gene: 3. CDR1 and CDR2 from the germline V gene are SNHLY and FYNNEI. DNA of the CDR3: TGTGCCAGCGCCGCGGGAGGGAGCACAGATACGCAGTATTTT. Protein: CASAAGGSTDTQYF.

The chain carries TRBV4-1 and TRBJ2-7; D call uncertain. This CDR3 has 17 amino acids. Trimming removed 4 bases from V and 2 bases from J, with 21 bases in between. Germline CDR1 MGHRA, CDR2 YSYEKL. Here the CDR3 reads CASSLPQTPLTPYEQYF. The CDR3 DNA sequence: TGCGCCAGCAGCCTACCCCAGACTCCTCTTACCCCCTACGAGCAGTACTTC.